These 20 T cell receptor beta chains share one sample of origin, sequenced in a study of blood T cell repertoires in COVID-19. The protocol was immunoSEQ multiplex PCR, while the TCRdb copy is restricted to in-frame clones and leaves out a portion. Of about 280,000 clones listed, about 85% were seen once; the top ten hold 2.5% to 3%. The sequencing sample was made of PBMCs or T cells enriched from blood (not recorded which). The receptors originated from a woman aged 45-60 years who had recovered from COVID-19.

The chain recombines TRBV5-4 with TRBJ2-3; 12 nucleotides align to TRBD2. J gave up 4 bases and V 5 bases, and 5 bases lay outside the gene matches. The CDR3 runs 15 residues. Per the germline V gene, CDR1 is SGHNT and CDR2 is YYREEE (reference sequence). The CDR3 bases are TGTGCCAGCAGGCGGACTAGCGGGACCTCAGATACGCAGTATTTT. It yields the protein CASRRTSGTSDTQYF.

The rearrangement joins TRBV15 to TRBJ1-2, with 9 bases matching TRBD1. The V gene end was trimmed by 3 bases and the J gene end by 2 bases; junction bases not matched to a gene: 10. CDR3 length: 17 amino acids. Germline CDR1 is LNHNV and CDR2 is YYDKDF (reference sequence). The CDR3 DNA sequence: TGTGCCACCAGCAGCGCCCCCGGGACAGGGACCAACTATGGCTACACCTTC. This sequence encodes CATSSAPGTGTNYGYTF.

DNA for the CDR3: TGCAGCGTTTCGCACGGAGGCTATGGCTACACCTTC. It is translated as CSVSHGGYGYTF. The rearrangement joins TRBV29-1 to TRBJ1-2; no clear D gene. Germline V gives CDR1 SQVTM, CDR2 ANQGSEA. With 5 bases removed from V and 4 bases from J, the gap between germline ends came to 11 bases. The CDR3 extends over 12 amino acids.

The J gene is TRBJ2-2, the V gene TRBV5-1, with 11 bases that match TRBD2. The V gene end was trimmed by 4 bases and the J gene end by 4 bases; junction bases not matched to a gene: 6. The CDR3 totals 16 residues. Germline V gives CDR1 SGHRS, CDR2 YFSETQ. The CDR3 loop is CASSLTSGVTTGELFF. Written as DNA, the CDR3 is TGCGCCAGCAGCCTGACTAGCGGGGTGACCACCGGGGAGCTGTTTTTT.

CDR3: CAWSVLRGTNEKLFF. Here the CDR3 DNA reads TGTGCCTGGAGTGTATTGAGAGGAACTAATGAAAAACTGTTTTTT. This chain joins TRBV30 and TRBJ1-4; unclear D gene. Per germline, CDR1 GTSNPN and CDR2 SVGIG (reference sequence). There are 15 residues in the CDR3. The V gene lost 0 bases and the J gene lost 1 base, with 9 bases spanning the gap.

The chain employs TRBV11-2 and TRBJ2-2; possibly TRBD1 for D (6 bases). Germline lookup yields CDR1 SGHAT and CDR2 FQNNGV. V dropped 5 bases and J dropped 7 bases, with 14 bases sitting between them. CDR3 length: 14 amino acids. This CDR3 reads CASSLDRSGGELFF. The CDR3 DNA reads as TGTGCCAGCAGCCTCGACAGGTCAGGCGGGGAGCTGTTTTTT.

V usage is TRBV30 and J usage is TRBJ2-7; 7 positions match TRBD2. The CDR3 length is 12 residues. Looked up from germline, CDR1 is GTSNPN and CDR2 is SVGIG (reference sequence). With 7 bases clipped from V and 0 bases from J, the junction kept 3 bases outside the gene matches. CDR3 loop: CALSGNSYEQYF. The CDR3 region has the DNA TGTGCCTTGAGCGGGAACTCCTACGAGCAGTACTTC. Drawing the rest from reference TRBV30 and TRBJ2-7, the complete variable domain is SQTIHQWPATLVQPVGSPLSLECTVEGTSNPNLYWYRQAAGRGLQLLFYSVGIGQISSEVPQNLSASRPQDRQFILSSKKLLLSDSGFYLCALSGNSYEQYFGPGTRLTVT.

The chain is built from TRBV7-2 and TRBJ2-3, with D possibly TRBD1 on 6 matching bases. Trimming removed 5 bases at V and 0 bases at J, with 12 bases between. Germline V gene data show CDR1 as SGHTA and CDR2 as FQGNSA. CDR3 length equals 15 residues. The CDR3 DNA reads as TGTGCCAGCAGCAAAGGGGGTACTAGCACAGATACGCAGTATTTT. As protein: CASSKGGTSTDTQYF. Drawing the rest from reference TRBV7-2 and TRBJ2-3, the complete variable domain is GAGVSQSPSNKVTEKGKDVELRCDPISGHTALYWYRQSLGQGLEFLIYFQGNSAPDKSGLPSDRFSAERTGGSVSTLTIQRTQQEDSAVYLCASSKGGTSTDTQYFGPGTRLTVL.

V gene TRBV9 combines with J gene TRBJ2-2, with D hard to call. V dropped 3 bases and J dropped 1 base, with 10 bases sitting between them. Germline values: CDR1 SGDLS, CDR2 YYNGEE. The length of the CDR3 is 15 residues. In nucleotides, the CDR3 is TGTGCCAGCAGCGCCCCCGGAGTGAACACCGGGGAGCTGTTTTTT. It encodes CASSAPGVNTGELFF.

This chain uses TRBV12-2 with TRBJ2-4; the DNA was not compared with TRBD2, the D call given in the table. TRBV12-2 is a recognized pseudogene. This CDR3 has 14 residues. The CDR3: CASRPRLAKNIQYF. The DNA of the CDR3 is TGTGCAAGTCGCCCGAGGTTAGCCAAAAACATTCAGTACTTC.

V usage is TRBV27 and J usage is TRBJ1-2, with TRBD1 matching over 8 bases. This CDR3 has 14 residues. J was trimmed by 5 bases and V by 6 bases; bases with no gene match: 8. Germline V gene data show CDR1 as MNHEY and CDR2 as SMNVEV (reference sequence). CDR3 coding DNA: TGTGCCAGCAGAACCCAGGGGGCGAAGTATGGCTACACCTTC. Translation gives CASRTQGAKYGYTF.

This clone was recorded once. The chain has TRBV6-5 and TRBJ2-7, with D perhaps TRBD1 (5 bases). This CDR3 region has 15 residues. CDR1 is MNHEY and CDR2 is SVGAGI in the germline V gene. The V end lost 2 bases, the J end lost 3 bases, and 14 bases lay between the germline ends. The DNA of the CDR3 is TGTGCCAGCAGTTACGGTACAGGAGCCCACTACGAGCAGTACTTC. Its translation: CASSYGTGAHYEQYF.

The chain is built from TRBV9 and TRBJ2-1; tentative D call: TRBD2 (5 bases). The CDR3 runs to 13 residues. V lost 7 bases and J lost 5, with 13 bases in between. Germline V gene data show CDR1 as SGDLS and CDR2 as YYNGEE. The DNA for the CDR3 is TGTGCCAGCGCTTCGGACTGGGACAATGAGCAGTTCTTC. Protein sequence: CASASDWDNEQFF.

On this clone itself: This same CDR3 is encoded by further DNA sequences in the sample. The chain employs TRBV24-1 and TRBJ2-1, with D uncertain. V lost 4 bases and J lost 2, with 5 bases in between. Germline CDR1 reads KGHDR; CDR2 reads SFDVKD. The CDR3 loop spans 13 amino acids. This CDR3 reads CATSDSTYNEQFF. As DNA, the CDR3 is TGTGCCACCAGTGACAGTACCTACAATGAGCAGTTCTTC.

V and J are TRBV27 and TRBJ1-5, with 7 bases identical to TRBD1. V dropped 9 bases and J dropped 2; count of bases not matched to a gene: 13. Germline CDR1 MNHEY, CDR2 SMNVEV (reference sequence). There are 16 residues in the CDR3. CDR3 sequence (DNA): TGTGCCAGTAGACGAACCCAGGGGGTAGGCAATCAGCCCCAGCATTTT. It codes for CASRRTQGVGNQPQHF.

The chain couples TRBV27 to TRBJ2-7; D remains unclear. Trimming removed 3 bases from V and 3 bases from J, with 9 bases in between. Germline CDR1 reads MNHEY; CDR2 reads SMNVEV (reference sequence). The CDR3 has 13 residues. Here the CDR3 reads CASSFATGYEQYF. CDR3 nucleotide sequence: TGTGCCAGCAGTTTTGCGACGGGCTACGAGCAGTACTTC.

The rearrangement links TRBV19 to TRBJ1-5, with D maybe TRBD1 (5 bases). Trimming removed 4 bases from V and 5 bases from J, with 12 bases in between. The germline gives CDR1 LNHDA, CDR2 SQIVND (reference sequence). CDR3 length: 14 residues. Here the CDR3 reads CASSRTVGHQPQHF. The DNA of the CDR3 is TGTGCCAGTAGTAGAACAGTGGGGCATCAGCCCCAGCATTTT.

This chain uses TRBV2 with TRBJ2-7, with 8 bases that match TRBD2. This CDR3 comprises 14 residues. V lost 8 bases and J lost 1; bases outside the gene matches: 7. In germline, CDR1 is SNHLY, CDR2 FYNNEI. DNA of the CDR3: TGTGCCAGCCTAGACGGGGGGGGATCCTACGAGCAGTACTTC. The encoded protein is CASLDGGGSYEQYF.

The rearrangement uses TRBV30 and TRBJ2-5; a weak D match, TRBD2 (5 bases). In germline, CDR1 is GTSNPN, CDR2 SVGIG (reference sequence). CDR3 length: 13 residues. Trimming shortened V by 8 bases and J by 0 bases, and 13 bases separated the two germline ends. The DNA of the CDR3 is TGTGCCACACGGACTCTGAACCAAGAGACCCAGTACTTC. It encodes CATRTLNQETQYF.

The genes are TRBV10-1 and TRBJ2-1; 8 nucleotides line up with TRBD1. The CDR3 is made up of 15 amino acids. Germline trimming cut 4 bases from V and 10 bases from J; bases unmatched to any gene: 12. Germline-derived CDR1 and CDR2 are WNHNN and SYGVQD (reference sequence). CDR3 coding DNA: TGCGCCAGCAGTGGGACCGGGACAGGCCTTAGAGAGCAGTTCTTC. Amino acids: CASSGTGTGLREQFF.